Described below is a single T cell receptor beta chain sequence and its context. The data stem from a study of CD8 T cells in Susac syndrome. Random hexamers were used to reverse transcribe an amount of roughly 0.45 to 1 ug RNA. Amplification of TCR beta CDR3 was carried out by immunoSEQ multiplex PCR, which covered 54 Vbeta and 13 Jbeta segments. TCRdb reprocessed the immunoSEQ multiplex PCR reads via MiXCR and lists one record per CDR3 protein. The sample includes about 430,000 distinct CDR3 sequences, 85% of them seen just once. The CDR3 covers 12 residues. CDR1 and CDR2 from the germline V gene are MNHEY and SVGAGI. The V end was cut by 6 bases, the J end by 14 bases, with 17 bases between. The multiple sclerosis control group was made up of treatment-naive patients with stable or active relapsing-remitting disease.

The sequenced material came from CD8+ T cells from PBMCs. The receptor comes from a human donor with multiple sclerosis. V gene TRBV6-5 combines with J gene TRBJ2-4; either TRBD1 or TRBD2 may fit D (5 bases each). The CDR3 spells CASSPVTGPKYF. CDR3 in DNA: TGTGCCAGCAGCCCAGTTACGGGACCGAAGTACTTC.